The next 32 T cell receptor beta chains were all read from a single sample in a study of identical twins. TCRdb re-analysed the 5' RACE reads in MiXCR, keeping a single row per CDR3 protein. The profile shows some 710,000 distinct CDR3 sequences, roughly 6% of them singletons. The sample was naive T cells sorted from blood. These receptors came from a man aged 18 to 29 in good health.

This clonotype has at least ten counts. This CDR3 is CSARVQIGNEQFF. CDR3 nucleotide sequence: TGCAGTGCTAGAGTGCAGATAGGGAATGAGCAGTTCTTC. This chain joins TRBV20-1 and TRBJ2-1; unclear D gene. There are 13 residues in the CDR3. Trimming took 1 base from V and 7 from J, leaving 11 bases between them. Germline loops: CDR1 DFQATT, CDR2 SNEGSKA (reference sequence).

This clonotype was detected ten times or more. The chain is built from TRBV20-1 and TRBJ2-1, with no clear D. Trimming stripped 3 bases from V and 1 base from J, with 16 bases between. From germline, CDR1 is DFQATT and CDR2 SNEGSKA (reference sequence). The CDR3 is made up of 16 amino acids. The CDR3, as DNA: TGCAGTGCTAGTTTTCCCCGACACAAATCCTACAATGAGCAGTTCTTC. Protein sequence: CSASFPRHKSYNEQFF.

This clonotype has at least ten counts. The chain is built from TRBV9 and TRBJ2-1, with D perhaps being TRBD1 or TRBD2 (5 bases each). This CDR3 has 15 residues. The V and J ends lost 4 bases and 9 bases respectively, with 20 bases between them. The germline gives CDR1 SGDLS, CDR2 YYNGEE. In nucleotides, the CDR3 is TGTGCCAGCAGCCCGCGAATGGGGGACGTCGTTGAGCAGTTCTTC. It specifies CASSPRMGDVVEQFF.

The chain employs TRBV11-2 and TRBJ2-6; D gene unclear. The V end lost 6 bases, the J end lost 0 bases, and 15 bases lay between the germline ends. The V gene's germline CDR1 is SGHAT and CDR2 FQNNGV. The length of the CDR3 is 17 residues. The CDR3 DNA reads as TGTGCCAGCAGTTCGGATGGGGTTTCCTCTGGGGCCAACGTCCTGACTTTC. Translating it yields CASSSDGVSSGANVLTF.

This clonotype was recorded many times. The rearrangement links TRBV9 to TRBJ2-5, with TRBD2 matching over 7 bases. The CDR3 has 14 amino acids. V shed 0 bases, J shed 4 bases, and the junction held 3 bases outside the gene matches. Germline V gives CDR1 SGDLS, CDR2 YYNGEE. The CDR3 reads CASSVGLAGETQYF. Here the CDR3 DNA reads TGTGCCAGCAGCGTAGGACTAGCTGGAGAGACCCAGTACTTC. Full variable domain (outside the CDR3, taken from reference TRBV9 and TRBJ2-5): DSGVTQTPKHLITATGQRVTLRCSPRSGDLSVYWYQQSLDQGLQFLIQYYNGEERAKGNILERFSAQQFPDLHSELNLSSLELGDSALYFCASSVGLAGETQYFGPGTRLLVL.

This clonotype was picked up a small number of times. One junction end disagrees with the germline gene, perhaps due to a read error. In nucleotides, the CDR3 is TGTGCCAGCAGACCTCCCGGGGCAGGGGAGGTCTTC. This codes for CASRPPGAGEVF. The chain carries TRBV6-5 and TRBJ2-1, with D possibly being TRBD1 or TRBD2 (6 bases each). The germline V gene encodes CDR1 MNHEY and CDR2 SVGAGI. This CDR3 region has 12 residues.

This clonotype was observed a handful of times. J is TRBJ1-2 and V is TRBV28; D uncertain. Germline CDR1 MDHEN, CDR2 SYDVKM. Between the trimmed V and J ends, which lost 4 bases and 8 bases, there was a span of 11 bases. CDR3 length: 12 residues. The CDR3 is CASSSGSRGYTF. CDR3 bases: TGTGCCAGCAGTTCTGGGAGTAGGGGCTACACCTTC.

This clonotype was counted between two and nine times. This chain joins TRBV10-3 and TRBJ2-7; D gene uncertain. V dropped 5 bases and J dropped 0 bases, with 5 bases sitting between them. The germline gives CDR1 ENHRY, CDR2 SYGVKD. CDR3 size: 12 residues. The CDR3 sequence: CAISKNSYEQYF. CDR3 in DNA: TGTGCCATCAGTAAGAACTCCTACGAGCAGTACTTC.

This clonotype has at least ten counts. The chain recombines TRBV29-1 with TRBJ1-2, with 7 bases that match TRBD1. Unmatched junction bases numbered 6, after V lost 0 bases and J lost 5 bases. The CDR3 spans 14 residues. Germline assignment: CDR1 SQVTM and CDR2 ANQGSEA. CDR3 sequence: CSVEDGTEEYGYTF. CDR3 nucleotides: TGCAGCGTTGAAGATGGGACAGAAGAATATGGCTACACCTTC.

This clonotype was counted a few times. The J gene is TRBJ2-2, the V gene TRBV25-1; 7 nucleotides match TRBD1. The CDR3 has 15 amino acids. Germline CDR1 and CDR2: MGHDK and SYGVNS. Trimming removed 2 bases from V and 5 bases from J; junction bases left unmatched: 5. CDR3 loop: CASSEGTVLTGELFF. Written as DNA, the CDR3 is TGTGCCAGCAGTGAAGGGACAGTACTAACCGGGGAGCTGTTTTTT.

The genes are TRBV20-1 and TRBJ2-1, with D perhaps matching TRBD1 (6 bases). The CDR3 has 13 amino acids. Germline CDR1 is DFQATT and CDR2 is SNEGSKA (reference sequence). The germline V and J ends were trimmed by 3 bases and 7 bases, with 13 bases remaining between them. CDR3 sequence (DNA): TGCAGTGCTAGGTTGACAGGTAGGAATGAGCAGTTCTTC. It encodes CSARLTGRNEQFF.

This clonotype was seen many times. This sequence joins TRBV5-1 and TRBJ2-7; D might be TRBD2 (6 bases). This CDR3 region has 14 residues. Germline CDR1 and CDR2: SGHRS and YFSETQ. V lost 0 bases to trimming and J lost 5 bases, with 12 bases between them. The CDR3 region has the DNA TGCGCCAGCAGCTTGGCCGTCGGAGGGGACGAGCAGTACTTC. It translates to CASSLAVGGDEQYF.

The table lists this clonotype with many counts. The chain combines TRBV3-1 with TRBJ1-5; D is unclear. Per germline, CDR1 LGHDT and CDR2 YNNKEL (reference sequence). V shed 1 base and J shed 1 base, with 8 bases lying between them. The CDR3 length is 15 residues. CDR3 sequence: CASSQVSSSNQPQHF. CDR3 bases: TGTGCCAGCAGCCAAGTCTCATCAAGCAATCAGCCCCAGCATTTT.

This clonotype was seen only a few times. CDR3 residues: CASITGQTNTIYF. CDR3 sequence (DNA): TGTGCCAGTATAACCGGACAGACAAACACCATATATTTT. The J gene is TRBJ1-3, the V gene TRBV28, with D possibly matching TRBD1 (6 bases). Germline-derived CDR1 and CDR2 are MDHEN and SYDVKM. CDR3 length equals 13 residues. The ends were cut back, 9 bases at V and 6 bases at J, with 15 bases in the middle.

In this sample, this clonotype turned up many times. The rearrangement uses TRBV5-1 and TRBJ2-7; D gene uncertain. The ends were cut back, 3 bases at V and 1 base at J, with 8 bases in the middle. This CDR3 is 13 amino acids long. Germline values: CDR1 SGHRS, CDR2 YFSETQ. This chain's CDR3 is CASSSPLSYEQYV. Here the CDR3 DNA reads TGCGCCAGCAGCTCCCCCCTGTCCTACGAGCAGTACGTC.

This clonotype has ten or more counts. The rearrangement uses TRBV5-1 and TRBJ2-5; D possibly corresponds to TRBD1 (5 bases). CDR1 is SGHRS and CDR2 is YFSETQ in the germline V gene. Trimming removed 4 bases from V and 1 base from J, with 11 bases in between. CDR3 length: 14 residues. The chain's CDR3 is CASSARQIQETQYF. The CDR3 bases are TGCGCCAGCAGCGCGAGACAGATCCAAGAGACCCAGTACTTC.

This clonotype was picked up many times. This chain links TRBV7-9 with TRBJ2-2; no clear D. CDR1 is SEHNR, CDR2 FQNEAQ, per germline (reference sequence). CDR3 length equals 13 residues. The V end was cut by 4 bases, the J end by 7 bases, with 10 bases between. Here the CDR3 DNA reads TGTGCCAGCAGCTCTAGGGCCCACGGGGAGCTGTTTTTT. Protein product: CASSSRAHGELFF.

The V call is TRBV6-2 or TRBV6-3, the J call TRBJ2-7, with TRBD1 matching 12 bases. CDR3 length: 16 residues. Trimming at V came to 0 bases and at J to 4 bases, leaving 4 bases not matched to a gene. Germline V gene data show CDR1 as MNHEY and CDR2 as SVGEGT. In DNA, the CDR3 is TGTGCCAGCAGTTACTCCGGGACAGGGGGCATTTACGAGCAGTACTTC. It translates to CASSYSGTGGIYEQYF.

Ten or more counts support this clonotype. The V call is TRBV7-3, the J call TRBJ2-2; D ambiguous. Germline values: CDR1 SGHTA, CDR2 FQGTGA. The CDR3 loop spans 15 amino acids. V lost 2 bases, J lost 4 bases, and 11 bases lay in between. CDR3 DNA: TGTGCCAGCAGCTTAGGGCTCTCGGGCACCGGGGAGCTGTTTTTT. Amino acid sequence: CASSLGLSGTGELFF.

Many counts were recorded for this clonotype. The chain recombines TRBV6-2 or TRBV6-3 with TRBJ1-1, with 7 nucleotides matching TRBD1. In germline, CDR1 is MNHEY, CDR2 SVGEGT. The junction had 6 bases not matched to a gene; V was cut back by 0 bases and J by 5 bases. The CDR3 spans 15 residues. The CDR3 DNA follows: TGTGCCAGCAGTTACTCGATGGAGGGGGCGACTGAAGCTTTCTTT. Encoded protein: CASSYSMEGATEAFF.

This chain connects TRBV15 to TRBJ2-1, with unresolved D. The V gene lost 6 bases and the J gene lost 4 bases, with 10 bases spanning the gap. CDR1 LNHNV and CDR2 YYDKDF come from the germline V gene (reference sequence). CDR3 length equals 13 residues. The CDR3 nucleotides read TGTGCCACCAGGGGTACAACGTACAATGAGCAGTTCTTC. Residues: CATRGTTYNEQFF.

This clonotype was picked up many times. The gene calls are TRBV7-9 and TRBJ2-5; TRBD2 aligns across 7 bases. The CDR3 sequence is 14 residues long. The germline V gene has CDR1 SEHNR and CDR2 FQNEAQ (reference sequence). V was pared by 5 bases and J by 4 bases, with 7 bases of the junction left unmatched. The CDR3 bases are TGTGCCAGCAGCGCGGACGGGGGGAGAGAGACCCAGTACTTC. It yields the protein CASSADGGRETQYF.

Many counts were recorded for this clonotype. The rearrangement uses TRBV6-1 and TRBJ2-5; 10 bases are a match to TRBD1. Germline assignment: CDR1 MNHNS and CDR2 SASEGT. Trimming cost V 5 bases and J 5 bases; bases outside gene matches: 8. The CDR3 is made up of 15 amino acids. The CDR3 here is CASSTRGQGRETQYF. In DNA form, the CDR3 reads TGTGCCAGCAGTACACGGGGACAGGGGAGGGAGACCCAGTACTTC.

The chain joins TRBV7-9 to TRBJ2-7, with 13 bases lining up with TRBD2. Per the germline V gene, CDR1 is SEHNR and CDR2 is FQNEAQ (reference sequence). This CDR3 is built from 17 residues. With 3 bases clipped from V and 6 bases from J, the junction kept 11 bases outside the gene matches. CDR3 sequence reads: CASSFPGTSGAWIEQYF. The CDR3 DNA follows: TGTGCCAGCAGCTTCCCAGGGACTAGCGGGGCCTGGATCGAGCAGTACTTC. The full variable domain, with the rest looked up from reference TRBV7-9 and TRBJ2-7, is DTGVSQNPRHKITKRGQNVTFRCDPISEHNRLYWYRQTLGQGPEFLTYFQNEAQLEKSRLLSDRFSAERPKGSFSTLEIQRTEQGDSAMYLCASSFPGTSGAWIEQYFGPGTRLTVT.

J is TRBJ2-7 and V is TRBV28; D is possibly TRBD2 (5 bases). CDR3 length: 13 residues. With 7 bases removed from V and 5 bases from J, the gap between germline ends came to 15 bases. Looked up from germline, CDR1 is MDHEN and CDR2 is SYDVKM. The CDR3 here is CASTSLGAHEQYF. Written as DNA, the CDR3 is TGTGCCAGCACGTCACTAGGTGCTCACGAGCAGTACTTC.

This chain uses TRBV5-1 with TRBJ2-7, with D possibly being TRBD1 (6 bases). Germline V lookup: CDR1 SGHRS, CDR2 YFSETQ. The CDR3 covers 14 residues. V lost 3 bases to trimming and J lost 5 bases, with 15 bases between them. The CDR3 reads CASSWESRGDEQYV. The DNA of the CDR3 is TGCGCCAGCAGCTGGGAGTCCAGGGGCGACGAGCAGTACGTC.

This clonotype has just a few counts. The V gene is TRBV30, the J gene TRBJ1-4; D remains ambiguous. Germline CDR1 reads GTSNPN; CDR2 reads SVGIG (reference sequence). The CDR3 extends over 13 amino acids. Trimming stripped 3 bases from V and 8 bases from J, with 13 bases between. CDR3 region: CAWSPSGLEKLFF. CDR3 DNA: TGTGCCTGGAGCCCCTCCGGACTCGAAAAACTGTTTTTT.

The chain couples TRBV5-1 to TRBJ2-2; maybe TRBD2 (6 bases). The V gene lost 7 bases and the J gene lost 6 bases, with 19 bases spanning the gap. Germline values: CDR1 SGHRS, CDR2 YFSETQ. The CDR3 runs to 15 residues. The CDR3 protein is CASAEWAGSAGELFF. CDR3 bases: TGCGCCAGCGCGGAATGGGCGGGATCGGCCGGGGAGCTGTTTTTT.

This clonotype was seen many times. One end of the junction varies from germline; a read error may be responsible. The chain recombines TRBV10-1 with TRBJ2-1; either TRBD1 or TRBD2 may fit D (5 bases each). Germline V lookup: CDR1 WNHNN, CDR2 SYGVQD (reference sequence). The CDR3 runs to 13 residues. CDR3 protein: CASSGAGYNEQFF. CDR3 DNA: TGCGCCAGTAGTGGGGCGGGTTACAATGAGCAGTTCTTC.

Many counts were recorded for this clonotype. The chain employs TRBV11-2 and TRBJ2-7; unclear D gene. Germline assignment: CDR1 SGHAT and CDR2 FQNNGV. The CDR3 extends over 12 amino acids. Trimming removed 0 bases at V and 7 bases at J, with 7 bases between. This chain's CDR3 is CASSLDGWEQYF. CDR3 in DNA: TGTGCCAGCAGCTTAGATGGGTGGGAGCAGTACTTC.

This clonotype has ten or more counts. This chain uses TRBV20-1 with TRBJ2-3, with 7 bases lining up with TRBD2. This CDR3 spans 15 amino acids. With V trimmed by 3 bases and J by 2 bases, 8 bases remained unmatched. CDR1 is DFQATT and CDR2 is SNEGSKA in the germline V gene (reference sequence). This CDR3 is CSASSRLADTDTQYF. The DNA for the CDR3 is TGCAGTGCTAGTTCGCGGCTAGCGGACACAGATACGCAGTATTTT.

This clonotype was counted only a few times. The rearrangement uses TRBV7-2 and TRBJ1-3; TRBD1 matches at 10 bases. The V and J ends lost 3 bases and 9 bases, in that order; junction bases with no gene match: 8. The CDR3 extends over 15 amino acids. Germline V CDR1 and CDR2: SGHTA, FQGNSA. The CDR3 protein is CASSFVGQGESTIYF. CDR3 sequence (DNA): TGTGCCAGCAGCTTCGTCGGACAGGGGGAAAGCACCATATATTTT.